This T cell receptor beta chain appears in the sequencing data of a study of metastatic and nonmetastatic thyroid tumors. This clone has only a few counts. Thyroid surgery was preceded by no treatment in any patient. From germline, CDR1 is MNHEY and CDR2 SMNVEV (reference sequence). The CDR3 is 13 residues long. The trim removed 6 bases at V and 6 bases at J, leaving 4 bases unmatched. MiXCR reprocessed the PCR reads for TCRdb. The sample holds some 21,000 clones, around 21% seen once. This TCR was recovered from a female donor with papillary thyroid cancer or a benign thyroid nodule (not recorded which). Some clones in this sample may be carry-over from other donors' samples. The genes are TRBV27 and TRBJ1-5, with TRBD1 matching 8 bases. Sequenced input: blood. The CDR3 is CASRKQGGQPQHF. The CDR3 DNA reads TGTGCCAGCAGAAAACAGGGGGGTCAGCCCCAGCATTTT.